This T cell receptor beta chain was captured in a study of CD8 T cells in Susac syndrome. The sample holds one count of this clonotype. The germline V gene has CDR1 SGHAT and CDR2 FQDESV (reference sequence). Trimming left V 4 bases short and J 0 bases short, with 24 bases between. This CDR3 has 20 amino acids. The T cells that were sequenced for TCR beta were CD8+ and CD4+ cells from blood. TEMRA cells were FACS-enriched, unlike CD8+ and CD4+ T cells, which were negatively isolated. Random hexamers were used to reverse transcribe roughly 0.45 to 1 ug of RNA. TCR beta CDR3 was amplified by immunoSEQ multiplex PCR. This amplification extended across 54 Vbeta and 13 Jbeta segments. TCRdb independently ran MiXCR on the immunoSEQ multiplex PCR reads; one entry per CDR3 protein. The sample shows under 150,000 distinct CDR3 sequences, approximately 93% of them seen only once.

The rearrangement uses TRBV11-1 and TRBJ2-2; the D is unclear. This receptor was obtained from a human donor in good health. The source material was CD8+ T cells from PBMCs. This CDR3 is CASSSTETTDMKANTGELFF. The CDR3 nucleotides read TGTGCCAGCAGCTCCACCGAAACGACTGACATGAAAGCGAACACCGGGGAGCTGTTTTTT.